Following are 23 T cell receptor beta chains from one sample sequenced in a study of T cells after yellow fever vaccination. TCRdb redid the calling of the 5' RACE reads with MiXCR, one entry per CDR3 protein. The table lists 200,000 to 300,000 distinct CDR3 sequences, 10% to 15% of them singletons. The source material was CD4+ T cells sorted from PBMCs, sampled 45 days after the yellow fever booster vaccination. These receptors were taken from a man aged 30 to 45 who received the YFV17D yellow fever vaccine.

The chain recombines TRBV12-3 or TRBV12-4 with TRBJ1-2; D unresolved. V was cut by 3 bases and J by 5 bases, with 7 bases left in between. The CDR3 runs 12 residues. The CDR3 coding sequence is TGTGCCAGCAGTTTGACGGATTATGGCTACACCTTC. Its translation is CASSLTDYGYTF.

Note on this clonotype: Being one base from a much bigger clone, this may be a read error. The chain employs TRBV3-1 and TRBJ1-2; 9 positions match TRBD1. This CDR3 contains 17 residues. The V gene's germline CDR1 is LGHDT and CDR2 YNNKEL (reference sequence). The CDR3 loop is CASSQGGTGNANYRYTF. CDR3 nucleotide sequence: TGTGCCAGCAGCCAAGGAGGGACAGGGAACGCTAACTATCGCTACACCTTC.

This clonotype was picked up a small number of times. This chain uses TRBV6-1 with TRBJ2-1; D might be TRBD1 (5 bases). CDR1 MNHNS and CDR2 SASEGT come from the germline V gene. This CDR3 is 16 amino acids long. V lost 11 bases to trimming and J lost 0 bases, with 20 bases between them. The CDR3 region is CAARRIGHSSYNEQFF. For the CDR3, the DNA is TGTGCCGCGAGGCGAATAGGACATAGCTCCTACAATGAGCAGTTCTTC.

This chain links TRBV7-2 with TRBJ2-7; 10 bases line up with TRBD1. The CDR3 consists of 15 residues. The germline V gene has CDR1 SGHTA and CDR2 FQGNSA. The J segment lost 4 bases and the V segment lost 4 bases, leaving 7 bases of the junction unmatched. The DNA for the CDR3 is TGTGCCAGCAGCTCCTGGGACAGGGGTCGGTACGAGCAGTACTTC. Its protein is CASSSWDRGRYEQYF.

The rearrangement joins TRBV7-2 to TRBJ2-3, with 12 positions matching TRBD2. V shed 4 bases, J shed 3 bases, and the junction held 5 bases outside the gene matches. This CDR3 comprises 16 residues. From germline, CDR1 is SGHTA and CDR2 FQGNSA. CDR3 nucleotides: TGTGCCAGCAGCTCCCGGACTAGCGGGACTACAGATACGCAGTATTTT. Translating it yields CASSSRTSGTTDTQYF.

The V gene is TRBV20-1, the J gene TRBJ2-1; 12 nucleotides agree with TRBD2. Germline V gene sequence: CDR1 DFQATT, CDR2 SNEGSKA (reference sequence). After removal of 6 bases from V and 2 bases from J, the junction contained 5 bases not matched to a gene. The CDR3 extends over 15 amino acids. The CDR3 region has the DNA TGCAGTGCCGCGGGACTAGCGGGTACCTACAATGAGCAGTTCTTC. Translated: CSAAGLAGTYNEQFF.

This clonotype was seen repeatedly, ten times or more. This chain joins TRBV5-5 and TRBJ1-4; D ambiguous. The CDR3 totals 13 residues. Germline assignment: CDR1 SGHKS and CDR2 YYEKEE (reference sequence). Between the trimmed V and J ends, which lost 4 bases and 4 bases, there was a span of 8 bases. Written as DNA, the CDR3 is TGTGCCAGCAGCAGAGATGTTAATGAAAAACTGTTTTTT. Protein: CASSRDVNEKLFF.

CDR3 in DNA: TGCGCCAGCAGCTTGAGCGGGGTTAGGAACAATGAGCAGTTCTTC. It is translated as CASSLSGVRNNEQFF. The rearrangement links TRBV5-1 to TRBJ2-1; TRBD2 matches at 7 bases. V lost 1 base and J lost 5; bases outside the gene matches: 6. The CDR3 is 15 amino acids. Germline lookup yields CDR1 SGHRS and CDR2 YFSETQ.

The V and J genes are TRBV10-3 and TRBJ2-2, with 11 positions matching TRBD1. The junction had 5 bases not matched to a gene; V was cut back by 4 bases and J by 7 bases. This CDR3 is 15 amino acids long. Germline V gene data show CDR1 as ENHRY and CDR2 as SYGVKD. The CDR3 protein is CAISGGQGANGELFF. The CDR3 nucleotides are TGTGCCATCAGTGGTGGACAGGGGGCGAACGGGGAGCTGTTTTTT.

This clonotype was counted only a few times. V is TRBV7-3 and J is TRBJ2-1; 9 nucleotides line up with TRBD1. The CDR3 is 17 residues long. J gave up 8 bases and V 4 bases, and 15 bases lay outside the gene matches. In germline, CDR1 is SGHTA, CDR2 FQGTGA. CDR3 nucleotide sequence: TGTGCCAGCAGCTACCGGGGGCCGGGACAGGGTTCTCATGAGCAGTTCTTC. Its translation: CASSYRGPGQGSHEQFF.

This clonotype occurred a few times. V gene TRBV5-4 combines with J gene TRBJ2-1; tentatively, D is TRBD2 (5 bases). The CDR3 runs 15 residues. Germline V gives CDR1 SGHNT, CDR2 YYREEE (reference sequence). Trimming shortened V by 0 bases and J by 7 bases, and 14 bases separated the two germline ends. CDR3: CASSLGYTGMNEQFF. DNA for the CDR3: TGTGCCAGCAGCTTGGGGTATACGGGAATGAATGAGCAGTTCTTC.

This rearrangement joins TRBV7-2 to TRBJ1-2, with D perhaps matching TRBD1 (5 bases). Trimming took 2 bases from V and 4 from J, leaving 11 bases between them. This CDR3 spans 14 amino acids. Germline loops: CDR1 SGHTA, CDR2 FQGNSA. The CDR3, as DNA: TGTGCCAGCAGCTTATTAGGACAACCCTATGGCTACACCTTC. It translates to CASSLLGQPYGYTF.

This clonotype showed up just a few times. The V and J genes are TRBV29-1 and TRBJ2-7, with 13 positions matching TRBD2. CDR3 length: 15 residues. Looked up from germline, CDR1 is SQVTM and CDR2 is ANQGSEA. J was trimmed by 4 bases and V by 1 base; bases with no gene match: 4. The CDR3 region has the DNA TGCAGCGTTGAAGCAGGACTAGCGGGAGCGTACGAGCAGTACTTC. It encodes CSVEAGLAGAYEQYF.

V usage is TRBV20-1 and J usage is TRBJ1-4; 7 positions agree with TRBD1. The V and J ends lost 4 bases and 7 bases, in that order; junction bases with no gene match: 9. The CDR3 is 14 amino acids. The germline V gene encodes CDR1 DFQATT and CDR2 SNEGSKA (reference sequence). The CDR3 loop reads CSATKGGWGEKLFF. CDR3 nucleotide sequence: TGCAGTGCTACCAAAGGGGGCTGGGGTGAAAAACTGTTTTTT.

This clonotype was detected only a few times. The chain links TRBV18 to TRBJ2-3; 13 nucleotides line up with TRBD2. The length of the CDR3 is 16 residues. With 6 bases clipped from V and 4 bases from J, the junction kept 7 bases outside the gene matches. CDR1 is KGHSH and CDR2 is LQKENI in the germline V gene. DNA of the CDR3: TGTGCCAGCTCCCCCGGACTAGCGGGAGACTCAGATACGCAGTATTTT. It codes for CASSPGLAGDSDTQYF.

This clonotype was counted only a few times. CDR3 DNA sequence: TGTGCCAGCAGCAAAACTCCAGTAGAGACCCAGTACTTC. Translation gives CASSKTPVETQYF. The V and J genes are TRBV11-2 and TRBJ2-5; D gene unclear. Germline-derived CDR1 and CDR2 are SGHAT and FQNNGV. Deletions cut 5 bases from V and 4 bases from J, with 11 bases between. This CDR3 spans 13 amino acids.

This clonotype occurred a few times. CDR3 protein: CASSLGSVSSYNEQFF. The CDR3 bases are TGTGCCAGCAGCTTAGGTAGCGTAAGCTCCTACAATGAGCAGTTCTTC. The chain employs TRBV7-2 and TRBJ2-1, with D possibly TRBD2 on 5 matching bases. The CDR3 is made up of 16 amino acids. Trimming removed 1 base from V and 0 bases from J, with 10 bases in between. Germline CDR1 reads SGHTA; CDR2 reads FQGNSA.

This clonotype was picked up a small number of times. The gene calls are TRBV20-1 and TRBJ2-2; TRBD1 aligns across 9 bases. The CDR3 is 16 amino acids. CDR1 is DFQATT and CDR2 is SNEGSKA in the germline V gene (reference sequence). V dropped 1 base and J dropped 4; count of bases not matched to a gene: 7. The DNA for the CDR3 is TGCAGTGCTAGAGCAGCGGGACAGGGAGTCACCGGGGAGCTGTTTTTT. It encodes CSARAAGQGVTGELFF.

This clonotype has only a few counts. The genes are TRBV20-1 and TRBJ1-5; TRBD1 agrees at 7 bases. V was clipped by 0 bases and J by 6 bases; unmatched bases: 2. Germline values: CDR1 DFQATT, CDR2 SNEGSKA (reference sequence). This CDR3 contains 13 residues. In DNA, the CDR3 is TGCAGTGCTAGAGACAGGGGGAGTCAGCCCCAGCATTTT. It codes for CSARDRGSQPQHF.

The chain recombines TRBV5-1 with TRBJ2-3; 8 nucleotides align to TRBD1. Germline CDR1 SGHRS, CDR2 YFSETQ. This CDR3 has 16 amino acids. After removal of 4 bases from V and 0 bases from J, the junction contained 7 bases not matched to a gene. CDR3 in amino acids: CASSVRDRRSTDTQYF. DNA for the CDR3: TGCGCCAGCAGCGTCCGGGACAGGAGAAGCACAGATACGCAGTATTTT.

There are a few counts of this clonotype. This chain links TRBV5-4 with TRBJ2-5; the match to TRBD2 covers 8 bases. Germline-derived CDR1 and CDR2 are SGHNT and YYREEE (reference sequence). V dropped 4 bases and J dropped 1; count of bases not matched to a gene: 12. CDR3 length equals 17 residues. The CDR3 bases are TGTGCCAGCAGCGCCGGTTCGGGGACTAGATCCCAAGAGACCCAGTACTTC. Translated, it gives CASSAGSGTRSQETQYF.

This clonotype was counted many times. The V and J genes are TRBV7-6 and TRBJ2-7; 13 nucleotides line up with TRBD2. Germline V CDR1 and CDR2: SGHVS, FNYEAQ. The V and J ends lost 5 bases and 4 bases, in that order; junction bases with no gene match: 5. This CDR3 region has 15 residues. This CDR3 is CASSRETSGRYEQYF. The CDR3 DNA sequence: TGTGCCAGCAGCAGGGAGACTAGCGGGAGGTACGAGCAGTACTTC.

The chain uses TRBV12-3 or TRBV12-4 and TRBJ1-1; D remains ambiguous. The CDR3 totals 13 residues. Trimming stripped 1 base from V and 5 bases from J, with 8 bases between. Here the CDR3 DNA reads TGTGCCAGCAGTTTAGACAGCGAAACTGAAGCTTTCTTT. This translates into CASSLDSETEAFF.